The source of this T cell receptor (beta chain) is a study of graft-versus-host responses after intestinal transplantation (dated by TCRdb to the early 2020s). Turning to the overall study: The transplants that recipients received were multivisceral, liver-intestinal, or isolated intestinal. Every recipient was given anti-thymocyte globulin induction, then maintenance tacrolimus and steroids for two to three years. After intestinal transplantation, graft-versus-host and host-versus-graft alloreactive T cell clones in the graft, circulation and bone marrow were tracked using bulk TCR-beta CDR3 sequencing. To identify alloreactive clones, pre-transplant mixed lymphocyte reaction products were sequenced and then compared with unstimulated pre-transplant donor and recipient T cells. A cohort of 24 intestinal transplant recipients, including one retransplant, was enrolled, and 3 patients lacking pretransplant specimens were excluded. A peak of at least 4% donor T cells among recipient peripheral blood mononuclear cells was the definition used for donor T cell macrochimerism. Instead of going to the commercial service, samples from a few later patients were sequenced in-house on an Illumina MiSeq and processed with MiXCR.

The CDR3 runs 15 amino acids, cysteine and phenylalanine included. Only the CDR3 region is kept as DNA, spanning 45 bases read in frame from base 1. As encoded in the germline V gene (reference sequence), CDR1 is SSHAT while CDR2 is FNYEAQ. V is cut by 5 bases and J by 7 bases, and the space between the germline ends is 17 bases. To prepare the library, the immunoSEQ multiplex PCR assay was applied. In most patients, genomic DNA was isolated using the Qiagen DNeasy Blood and Tissue Kit and sent frozen to Adaptive Biotechnologies for TCR sequencing. High-throughput TCR-beta CDR3 sequencing of genomic DNA from most patients was performed by Adaptive Biotechnologies. From the authors' description of their analysis: TCR sequencing data for 15 to 20 patients were retrieved from Adaptive's ImmunoSEQ software; a few other patients were processed with MiXCR and VDJtools. To correct CD4 versus CD8 sorting errors, sequences present in both subsets at a frequency ratio below 5:1 were removed. CDR3 nucleotide sequences shared between donor and recipient were removed because their origin could not be assigned. To be classed as alloreactive, a clone needed at least 2-fold expansion over unstimulated cells and a minimum CFSE-low frequency of 0.002% (template counts) or 0.001% (read counts). Clones were considered mappable if detected in sequenced pre-transplant spleen, lymph node, or MLR CFSE-low populations of the donor or recipient. The cumulative frequency of alloreactive clones was calculated as a percentage of all sequences, weighted by copy number. Sourced from immuneACCESS, this table was stored by TCRdb with only in-frame sequences that have V and J called. A share of the clones is absent; for the studies checked, an unresolved V gene accounts for under half, and the remainder has no known explanation. Clonal size and the V and J genes are those of that table, whereas D and trimming came from the DNA. The sample yields approximately 15,000 clones; 30% to 40% were counted once. The biggest ten clones account for 2.3% of the sample.

What the work shows at the level of the full study, not this receptor alone: In the allografts of patients with donor T cell macrochimerism, GvH to HvG T cell clonal ratios were high. Peak levels of circulating GvH clones were associated with declines in HvG clones early after transplant. The conclusions were limited by the relatively low number and heterogeneity of the intestinal transplant patients. GvH clones were detected in recipient bone marrow, and some appeared earlier in ileal mucosa or blood, consistent with an intestinal mucosal origin.

As for this clone: No much larger clone is present one base from it, and per-base qualities are unavailable.

The time point label on this specimen signifies: cells obtained before transplantation from donor or recipient. In the mixed lymphocyte reactions, roughly 200,000 CFSE-labeled pre-transplant responders were plated with roughly 200,000 irradiated violet-dye-labeled stimulators and cultured for 6 days. Proliferating CD3+CD4+CFSE-low and CD3+CD8+CFSE-low responder cells were FACS-sorted on a BD Influx sorter after the mixed lymphocyte reaction. This sample comprised alloreactive CD8+ T cells from a mixed lymphocyte reaction culture, obtained before intestinal transplant. The sample's cell subset or site label, decoded: CFSE-low proliferating T cells sorted from roughly six-day pre-transplant mixed lymphocyte reaction (GvH or HvG direction). The sequence was obtained from a human patient who received an intestinal transplant. The chain is assembled from TRBV7-7 and TRBJ2-2; TRBD1 could be the D gene, as 6 bases match. The nucleotide sequence reads as follows: TGTGCCAGCAGCCAGGGGACGGCCCACGGCGGGGAGCTGTTTTTT. It encodes CASSQGTAHGGELFF. Here the CDR3 is joined to the reference TRBV7-7 and TRBJ2-2 genes, and the full variable domain is: GAGVSQSPRYKVTKRGQDVTLRCDPISSHATLYWYQQALGQGPEFLTYFNYEAQPDKSGLPSDRFSAERPEGSISTLTIQRTEQRDSAMYRCASSQGTAHGGELFFGEGSRLTVL.